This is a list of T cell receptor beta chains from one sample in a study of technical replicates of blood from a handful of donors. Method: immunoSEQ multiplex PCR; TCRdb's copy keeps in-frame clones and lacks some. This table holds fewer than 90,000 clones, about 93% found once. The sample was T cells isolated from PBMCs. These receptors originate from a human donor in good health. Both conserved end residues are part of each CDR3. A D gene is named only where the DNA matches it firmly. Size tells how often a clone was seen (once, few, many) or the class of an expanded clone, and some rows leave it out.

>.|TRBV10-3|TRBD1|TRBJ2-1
CAITEGTDLYNEQFF
TGTGCCATCACCGAAGGGACAGATCTCTACAATGAGCAGTTCTTC
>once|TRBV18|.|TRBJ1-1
CASSPNTRAFF
TGTGCCAGCTCACCTAATACGCGAGCTTTCTTT
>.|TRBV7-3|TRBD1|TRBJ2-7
CASSTGQVREQYF
TGTGCCAGCAGTACCGGACAGGTGCGGGAGCAGTACTTC
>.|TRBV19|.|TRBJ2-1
CASSIVGTFYNEQFF
TGTGCCAGTAGTATAGTGGGGACATTCTACAATGAGCAGTTCTTC
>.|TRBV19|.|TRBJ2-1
CASSYRSHYNEQFF
TGTGCCAGTAGTTACCGGAGTCACTACAATGAGCAGTTCTTC
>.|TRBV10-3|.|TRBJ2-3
CAISGGANSTDTQYF
TGTGCCATCAGCGGAGGGGCAAATAGCACAGATACGCAGTATTTT
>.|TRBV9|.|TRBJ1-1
CASSVGGLTEAFF
TGTGCCAGCAGCGTGGGGGGGTTGACTGAAGCTTTCTTT
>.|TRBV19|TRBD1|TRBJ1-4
CASSMGRGNEKLFF
TGTGCCAGTAGTATGGGCAGGGGGAATGAAAAACTGTTTTTT
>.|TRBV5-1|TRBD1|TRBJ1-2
CASSKPGQGNYGYTF
TGCGCCAGCAGCAAGCCGGGACAGGGGAACTATGGCTACACCTTC
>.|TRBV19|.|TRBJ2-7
CASSEQGHEQYF
TGTGCCAGTAGTGAACAGGGCCACGAGCAGTACTTC
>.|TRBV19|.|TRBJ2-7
CASSIQGLDEQYF
TGTGCCAGTAGTATCCAGGGGCTCGACGAGCAGTACTTC
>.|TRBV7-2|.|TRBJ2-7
CASSQKLPHQYF
TGTGCCAGCAGCCAAAAACTTCCTCATCAGTACTTC
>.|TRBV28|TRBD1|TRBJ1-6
CASSSPTGINSPLHF
TGTGCCAGCAGTTCCCCGACAGGGATTAATTCACCCCTCCACTTT
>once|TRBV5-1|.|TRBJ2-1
CASNSYYGSYNEQFF
TGCGCCAGCAACTCCTACTACGGGTCTTACAATGAGCAGTTCTTC
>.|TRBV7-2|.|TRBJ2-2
CASSFAGELFF
TGTGCCAGCAGCTTCGCCGGGGAGCTGTTTTTT